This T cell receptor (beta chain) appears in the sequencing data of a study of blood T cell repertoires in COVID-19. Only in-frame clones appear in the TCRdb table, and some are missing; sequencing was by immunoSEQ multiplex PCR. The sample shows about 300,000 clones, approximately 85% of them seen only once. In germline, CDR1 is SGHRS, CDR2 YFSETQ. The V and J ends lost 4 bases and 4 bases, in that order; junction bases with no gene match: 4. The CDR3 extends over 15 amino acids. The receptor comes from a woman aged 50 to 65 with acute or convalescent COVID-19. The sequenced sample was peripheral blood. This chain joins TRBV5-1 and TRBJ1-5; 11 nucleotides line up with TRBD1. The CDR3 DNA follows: TGCGCCAGCAGCGAAGGGACAGGGGGGAATCAGCCCCAGCATTTT. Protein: CASSEGTGGNQPQHF.